What follows is one T cell receptor (beta chain) and its context. The antigen is not known. This entry comes from a study of shared clonotypes between healthy human individuals. CDR1 is MNHEY and CDR2 is SVGAGI in the germline V gene. J gave up 11 bases and V 6 bases, and 7 bases lay outside the gene matches. CDR3 length equals 12 residues. The repertoire was sequenced with immunoSEQ multiplex PCR; TCRdb's copy has only in-frame clones and lacks some. The sample lists fewer than 2.5 million clones; 93% were seen once. The study's findings and limits: Clonotypes shared by all four donors outscored non-shared clonotypes in generation probability.

The clonotype originates from a man between 18 and 29 years old in good health. Some clones in this sample may be carry-over from other donors' samples. The chain uses TRBV6-5 and TRBJ1-1, with 9 nucleotides matching TRBD1. The specimen was naive CD4+ T cells from PBMCs. Subset meaning: CD45RA+ positively selected. CDR3 protein: CASRHTGGQAFF. The CDR3, as DNA: TGTGCCAGCAGACACACAGGGGGCCAGGCTTTCTTT.